Listed here are 25 T cell receptor beta chains from one sample, sequenced in a study of blood T cell repertoires in COVID-19. Produced via immunoSEQ multiplex PCR; TCRdb's table is partial and in-frame only. This repertoire shows approximately 90,000 clones, 80% to 85% found once; its top ten account for roughly 32%. Sequencing used peripheral blood. Receptor source: a woman of 80 years or more with active or convalescent COVID-19.

This clone was seen only a few times. The rearrangement uses TRBV5-4 and TRBJ2-2, with D possibly matching TRBD2 (5 bases). Trimming took off 4 bases at V and 5 bases at J, with 18 bases between the two ends. Germline V lookup: CDR1 SGHNT, CDR2 YYREEE (reference sequence). The CDR3 is 16 residues long. CDR3 sequence: CASSPPSERDTGELFF. CDR3 DNA: TGTGCCAGCAGCCCACCGTCCGAGAGGGATACCGGGGAGCTGTTTTTT.

J is TRBJ2-2 and V is TRBV2, with D hard to call. CDR1 and CDR2 from the germline V gene are SNHLY and FYNNEI. Trimming removed 6 bases at V and 2 bases at J, with 10 bases between. There are 14 residues in the CDR3. The CDR3 bases are TGTGCCAGCAGAACATCACCAAACACCGGGGAGCTGTTTTTT. This gives the protein CASRTSPNTGELFF. The full variable domain, rest sourced from reference TRBV2 and TRBJ2-2, is EPEVTQTPSHQVTQMGQEVILRCVPISNHLYFYWYRQILGQKVEFLVSFYNNEISEKSEIFDDQFSVERPDGSNFTLKIRSTKLEDSAMYFCASRTSPNTGELFFGEGSRLTVL.

The chain employs TRBV6-4 and TRBJ2-7; 8 nucleotides match TRBD2. The germline gives CDR1 MRHNA, CDR2 SNTAGT. The CDR3 length is 15 residues. V was pared by 5 bases and J by 4 bases, with 10 bases of the junction left unmatched. The CDR3 sequence: CASSRIAGTKYEQYF. In nucleotides, the CDR3 is TGTGCCAGCAGTCGCATAGCGGGGACGAAATACGAGCAGTACTTC.

The chain is built from TRBV29-1 and TRBJ1-1, with D possibly matching TRBD1 (6 bases). The length of the CDR3 is 17 residues. Germline V CDR1 and CDR2: SQVTM, ANQGSEA. Trimming removed 3 bases from V and 4 bases from J, with 24 bases in between. The CDR3 spells CSVDSSLGEGGGTEAFF. CDR3 DNA sequence: TGCAGCGTTGACTCTTCTTTGGGCGAGGGAGGGGGCACTGAAGCTTTCTTT.

The rearrangement uses TRBV5-4 and TRBJ1-6, with TRBD1 matching over 12 bases. The germline V gene encodes CDR1 SGHNT and CDR2 YYREEE (reference sequence). Trimming removed 4 bases from V and 10 bases from J; junction bases left unmatched: 12. This CDR3 is built from 17 residues. For the CDR3, the DNA is TGTGCCAGCAGCCCAAAACCCGGGACAGGGGGCGAATCACCCCTCCACTTT. Protein product: CASSPKPGTGGESPLHF. The variable domain in full, completed from reference TRBV5-4 and TRBJ1-6, reads ETGVTQSPTHLIKTRGQQVTLRCSSQSGHNTVSWYQQALGQGPQFIFQYYREEENGRGNFPPRFSGLQFPNYSSELNVNALELDDSALYLCASSPKPGTGGESPLHFGNGTRLTVT.

This clone has a handful of counts. The J gene is TRBJ1-5, the V gene TRBV14, with D possibly matching TRBD1 (6 bases). The CDR3 length is 13 residues. The germline V and J ends were trimmed by 4 bases and 6 bases, with 10 bases remaining between them. The germline CDR1 and CDR2 sequences are SGHDN and FVKESK. CDR3 nucleotide sequence: TGTGCCAGCAGCCTCAGGGGTTCTCAGCCCCAGCATTTT. Translating gives CASSLRGSQPQHF.

The chain links TRBV5-1 to TRBJ1-4; D unclear. CDR1 is SGHRS, CDR2 YFSETQ, per germline. V shed 4 bases and J shed 6 bases, with 13 bases lying between them. The CDR3 length is 14 residues. The CDR3 spells CASSTGSLDEKLFF. DNA for the CDR3: TGCGCCAGCAGCACCGGGAGCCTTGATGAAAAACTGTTTTTT. The full variable domain, completed using reference TRBV5-1 and TRBJ1-4, is KAGVTQTPRYLIKTRGQQVTLSCSPISGHRSVSWYQQTPGQGLQFLFEYFSETQRNKGNFPGRFSGRQFSNSRSEMNVSTLELGDSALYLCASSTGSLDEKLFFGSGTQLSVL.

This chain uses TRBV28 with TRBJ1-1; TRBD1 aligns across 8 bases. Germline-derived CDR1 and CDR2 are MDHEN and SYDVKM. J lost 0 bases, V lost 8 bases, and 5 bases had no gene match. The CDR3 runs to 14 residues. The CDR3 region is CASGDRIMNTEAFF. CDR3 bases: TGTGCCAGCGGGGACAGGATAATGAACACTGAAGCTTTCTTT.

The gene calls are TRBV11-3 and TRBJ1-1, with unresolved D. V lost 5 bases to trimming and J lost 1 base, with 8 bases between them. The V gene's germline CDR1 is SGHNT and CDR2 YENEEA. CDR3 size: 13 residues. CDR3 bases: TGTGCCAGCAGCCAGACACAGAACACTGAAGCTTTCTTT. Translated, it gives CASSQTQNTEAFF.

The V gene is TRBV27, the J gene TRBJ1-1; 7 bases map to TRBD1. V dropped 1 base and J dropped 2; count of bases not matched to a gene: 4. The CDR3 length is 15 residues. CDR1 MNHEY and CDR2 SMNVEV come from the germline V gene (reference sequence). The CDR3 spells CASSLLRQGNTEAFF. The CDR3, as DNA: TGTGCCAGCAGTTTATTAAGACAGGGCAACACTGAAGCTTTCTTT.

The CDR3, as DNA: TGCGCCAGCAGCGAGACCGACTGGACTGAAGCTTTCTTT. Its protein is CASSETDWTEAFF. This sequence joins TRBV5-1 and TRBJ1-1; unclear D gene. CDR1 and CDR2 (germline): SGHRS, YFSETQ. The CDR3 spans 13 residues. Trimming removed 4 bases from V and 5 bases from J, with 12 bases in between.

This clone has a handful of counts. The chain couples TRBV5-6 to TRBJ2-2, with TRBD2 as a possible D gene (6 bases). Trimming took off 0 bases at V and 4 bases at J, with 10 bases between the two ends. Germline CDR1 is SGHDT and CDR2 is YYEEEE. CDR3 length equals 15 residues. The CDR3 DNA reads TGTGCCAGCAGCTTGGGGGGACTTTTCACCGGGGAGCTGTTTTTT. Translated: CASSLGGLFTGELFF.

J is TRBJ1-3 and V is TRBV29-1; D ambiguous. V lost 4 bases and J 4 bases, leaving 11 bases between the germline ends. The CDR3 length is 13 residues. Germline V gene data show CDR1 as SQVTM and CDR2 as ANQGSEA. The CDR3 region has the DNA TGCAGCGTTGTACCGGGAATCGGAAACACCATATATTTT. This translates into CSVVPGIGNTIYF.

The V call is TRBV5-1, the J call TRBJ1-1; D not resolved. The CDR3 is made up of 13 amino acids. The V end lost 4 bases, the J end lost 7 bases, and 14 bases lay between the germline ends. Germline assignment: CDR1 SGHRS and CDR2 YFSETQ. The CDR3 DNA reads TGCGCCAGCAGCCCAACCGGTGGAGTTGAAGCTTTCTTT. The encoded protein is CASSPTGGVEAFF.

This chain links TRBV6-5 with TRBJ1-1; TRBD1 might be the D (6 bases). Germline V gene sequence: CDR1 MNHEY, CDR2 SVGAGI. With 0 bases removed from V and 5 bases from J, the gap between germline ends came to 7 bases. This CDR3 is 13 amino acids long. The CDR3 region has the DNA TGTGCCAGCAGTTACTCGAGGGGGACTGAAGCTTTCTTT. Translating it yields CASSYSRGTEAFF.

J is TRBJ1-1 and V is TRBV7-9; no firm D call. V was pared by 5 bases and J by 11 bases, with 15 bases between. The CDR3 consists of 12 residues. Germline V gene lookup returns CDR1 SEHNR and CDR2 FQNEAQ (reference sequence). The CDR3 spells CASSQEGSRAFF. In nucleotides, the CDR3 is TGTGCCAGCAGCCAGGAGGGATCACGGGCTTTCTTT.

This clone was recorded a few times. The chain uses TRBV2 and TRBJ1-2; tentatively, D is TRBD1 (6 bases). Germline V gives CDR1 SNHLY, CDR2 FYNNEI. V was clipped by 4 bases and J by 6 bases, with 15 bases between them. The CDR3 runs to 14 residues. This chain's CDR3 is CASSGNRETNGYTF. The DNA for the CDR3 is TGTGCCAGCAGTGGGAACAGGGAAACGAATGGCTACACCTTC.

This clone is a singleton in its sample. V is TRBV3-1 (or the pseudogene TRBV3-2) and J is TRBJ2-6; D gene uncertain. V lost 0 bases, J lost 0 bases, and 3 bases lay in between. The CDR3 length is 15 residues. The germline gives CDR1 LGHDT, CDR2 YNNKEL (reference sequence). The CDR3 coding sequence is TGTGCCAGCAGCCAAGAAGCCTCTGGGGCCAACGTCCTGACTTTC. Translation: CASSQEASGANVLTF.

The gene calls are TRBV12-5 and TRBJ2-7, with 10 bases identical to TRBD2. CDR3 length: 16 amino acids. The germline CDR1 and CDR2 sequences are LGHNT and FRNRAP. The trim removed 4 bases at V and 3 bases at J, leaving 9 bases unmatched. DNA of the CDR3: TGTGCTAGTGGTTCGGGGACTAGCGAGCTACGCTACGAGCAGTACTTC. As protein: CASGSGTSELRYEQYF.

This chain uses TRBV7-9 with TRBJ1-2, with D perhaps matching TRBD1 (6 bases). Germline V gene data show CDR1 as SEHNR and CDR2 as FQNEAQ (reference sequence). The V end lost 4 bases, the J end lost 4 bases, and 19 bases lay between the germline ends. The CDR3 has 16 amino acids. This CDR3 reads CASSSGAGGGRYGYTF. CDR3 DNA sequence: TGTGCCAGCAGCTCGGGAGCGGGGGGCGGGCGCTATGGCTACACCTTC.

This chain uses TRBV9 with TRBJ2-2; D possibly corresponds to TRBD2 (6 bases). Looked up from germline, CDR1 is SGDLS and CDR2 is YYNGEE. The V and J ends lost 4 bases and 5 bases respectively, with 27 bases between them. The CDR3 consists of 19 residues. The CDR3 is CASSLDLPQLGGETGELFF. CDR3 bases: TGTGCCAGCAGCCTCGATTTGCCCCAATTGGGGGGTGAGACCGGGGAGCTGTTTTTT.

J is TRBJ1-1 and V is TRBV27; D not certain. CDR3 length equals 14 residues. Looked up from germline, CDR1 is MNHEY and CDR2 is SMNVEV (reference sequence). Trimming took 3 bases from V and 4 from J, leaving 12 bases between them. The CDR3: CASSFIPGSTEAFF. CDR3 bases: TGTGCCAGCAGTTTTATCCCCGGGAGCACTGAAGCTTTCTTT.

V is TRBV5-1 and J is TRBJ2-7, with 8 bases lining up with TRBD1. The germline V gene has CDR1 SGHRS and CDR2 YFSETQ. V lost 1 base, J lost 2 bases, and 2 bases stayed unmatched. The CDR3 covers 14 residues. The CDR3 loop reads CASSLPGGAYEQYF. DNA for the CDR3: TGCGCCAGCAGCTTGCCAGGGGGCGCCTACGAGCAGTACTTC.

CDR3 region: CASNDRIQETQYF. In DNA, the CDR3 is TGTGCCAGTAACGACAGAATACAAGAGACCCAGTACTTC. This sequence joins TRBV19 and TRBJ2-5, with D possibly TRBD1 on 5 matching bases. CDR1 and CDR2 from the germline V gene are LNHDA and SQIVND (reference sequence). The CDR3 spans 13 residues. Trimming took 7 bases from V and 2 from J, leaving 11 bases between them.

The chain recombines TRBV7-2 with TRBJ2-1; 10 bases are a match to TRBD2. In germline, CDR1 is SGHTA, CDR2 FQGNSA. This CDR3 spans 15 amino acids. The V segment lost 1 base and the J segment 7 bases; nucleotides outside the gene matches: 4. The CDR3 here is CASSLVASGGNEQFF. Here the CDR3 DNA reads TGTGCCAGCAGCTTAGTGGCTAGCGGGGGTAATGAGCAGTTCTTC.